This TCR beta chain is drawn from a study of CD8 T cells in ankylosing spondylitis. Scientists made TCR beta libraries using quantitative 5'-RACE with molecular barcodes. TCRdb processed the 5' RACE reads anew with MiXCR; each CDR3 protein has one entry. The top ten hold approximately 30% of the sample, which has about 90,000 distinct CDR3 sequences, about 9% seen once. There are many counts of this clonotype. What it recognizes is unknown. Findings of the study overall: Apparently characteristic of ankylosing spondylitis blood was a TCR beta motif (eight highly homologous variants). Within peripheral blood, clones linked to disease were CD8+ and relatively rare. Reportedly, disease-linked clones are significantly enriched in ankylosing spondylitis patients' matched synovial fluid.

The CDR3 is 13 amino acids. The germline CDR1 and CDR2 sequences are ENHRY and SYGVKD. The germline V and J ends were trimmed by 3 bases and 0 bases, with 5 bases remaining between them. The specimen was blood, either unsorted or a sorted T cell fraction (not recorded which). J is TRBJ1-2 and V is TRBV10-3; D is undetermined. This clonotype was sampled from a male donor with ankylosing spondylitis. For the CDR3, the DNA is TGTGCCATCAGTGACCCGCCTAACTATGGCTACACCTTC. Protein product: CAISDPPNYGYTF.